Listed below are T cell receptor beta chains from one sample, sequenced in a study of Tregs in tolerant kidney transplant recipients. The assay was immunoSEQ multiplex PCR, and TCRdb's table has in-frame clones only and misses some. The sample lists around 70,000 clones, just under 95% occurring once. The input for sequencing was CD8+ T cells from blood, taken before the transplant. The receptors come from a human donor who received a combined kidney and bone marrow transplant. Both conserved end residues are part of each CDR3. The order of the fields is clone size, D gene, J gene, V gene, CDR3 protein, CDR3 DNA. A D gene is named only where the DNA matches it firmly. Some rows have no size entry. The others give once, few or many, or a class for an expanded clone.

>-|-|TRBJ1-2|TRBV27
CASSFSGTPYGYTF
TGTGCCAGCAGTTTCTCCGGGACACCTTATGGCTACACCTTC
>-|-|TRBJ2-5|TRBV13
CASSLGGEAQETQYF
TGTGCCAGCAGCTTAGGCGGGGAAGCTCAAGAGACCCAGTACTTC
>-|TRBD1|TRBJ2-7|TRBV5-4
CATRDRVSHEQYF
TGTGCCACCAGGGACAGGGTTTCTCACGAGCAGTACTTC
>-|TRBD2|TRBJ2-5|TRBV11-2
CASSLAGTRVETQYF
TGTGCCAGCAGCTTAGCCGGGACTAGGGTAGAGACCCAGTACTTC
>-|-|TRBJ2-7|TRBV4-1
CASSQEGAGNHEQYF
TGCGCCAGCAGCCAAGAAGGGGCTGGGAACCACGAGCAGTACTTC
>-|-|TRBJ1-1|TRBV5-6
CASSLGLGHFLTEAFF
TGTGCCAGCAGCTTGGGCCTGGGACATTTCCTCACTGAAGCTTTCTTT
>-|TRBD2|TRBJ2-5|TRBV28
CASSMGLAGGFVVETQYF
TGTGCCAGCAGCATGGGACTAGCGGGCGGATTTGTTGTGGAGACCCAGTACTTC
>-|-|TRBJ2-2|TRBV7-2
CASSRRGSQGTGELFF
TGTGCCAGCAGCCGTAGGGGGTCTCAGGGCACCGGGGAGCTGTTTTTT
>-|-|TRBJ2-7|TRBV7-9
CASSLVRVHEQYF
TGTGCCAGCAGCTTAGTGCGAGTCCACGAGCAGTACTTC
>-|-|TRBJ1-5|TRBV27
CASSLWGDSNQPQHF
TGTGCCAGCAGTTTATGGGGGGACAGCAATCAGCCCCAGCATTTT
>-|TRBD1|TRBJ2-1|TRBV7-9
CASSFRDSRDNEQFF
TGTGCCAGCAGCTTCCGGGACAGCAGGGACAATGAGCAGTTCTTC
>-|-|TRBJ1-5|TRBV4-2
CASSQGLGEDQPQHF
TGTGCCAGCAGCCAAGGTCTCGGGGAGGATCAGCCCCAGCATTTT
>-|TRBD1|TRBJ1-5|TRBV2
CASLPGQFNQPQHF
TGTGCCAGCCTGCCGGGACAGTTCAATCAGCCCCAGCATTTT
>-|-|TRBJ1-2|TRBV19
CASSVQGGLDGYTF
TGTGCCAGTAGTGTACAGGGAGGGCTTGATGGCTACACCTTC
>-|TRBD1|TRBJ2-5|TRBV28
CASSQTGGRGTQYF
TGTGCCAGCAGTCAAACAGGGGGCCGGGGGACCCAGTACTTC
>-|TRBD1|TRBJ1-4|TRBV15
CATSGWTGKHEKLFF
TGTGCCACCAGCGGATGGACAGGGAAGCATGAAAAACTGTTTTTT
>-|TRBD1|TRBJ1-1|TRBV4-1
CASSPGQGRTEAFF
TGCGCCAGCAGCCCCGGACAGGGTAGGACTGAAGCTTTCTTT
>-|-|TRBJ1-6|TRBV4-3
CASSHTGVGSPLHF
TGCGCCAGCAGCCATACGGGGGTCGGTTCACCCCTCCACTTT
>-|TRBD1|TRBJ2-3|TRBV7-6
CASSPTGGNTQYF
TGTGCCAGCAGCCCGACAGGGGGCAATACGCAGTATTTT
>few|-|TRBJ2-5|TRBV28
CASSLWDSEDKYQETQYF
TGTGCCAGCAGTTTATGGGACTCGGAGGATAAGTATCAAGAGACCCAGTACTTC
>-|-|TRBJ1-1|TRBV4-1
CASSRTSGGGTEAFF
TGCGCCAGCAGCCGGACCTCGGGAGGGGGCACTGAAGCTTTCTTT
>-|TRBD1|TRBJ1-5|TRBV2
CASRGTGGPQPQHF
TGTGCCAGCAGAGGAACAGGGGGGCCTCAGCCCCAGCATTTT
>-|TRBD1|TRBJ1-1|TRBV11-3
CATTGVMNTEAFF
TGTGCCACCACAGGGGTAATGAACACTGAAGCTTTCTTT
>-|-|TRBJ2-7|TRBV28
CASSLPRGRGMKYEQYF
TGTGCCAGCAGTTTACCCCGGGGAAGGGGGATGAAGTACGAGCAGTACTTC
>once|TRBD1|TRBJ2-7|TRBV19
CASSFGQGSSYEQYF
TGTGCCAGTAGTTTCGGACAGGGGAGCTCCTACGAGCAGTACTTC
>-|TRBD1|TRBJ2-1|TRBV15
CATSNRQGSEQFF
TGTGCCACCAGCAACAGACAGGGGAGTGAGCAGTTCTTC
>-|-|TRBJ2-7|TRBV19
CASSMHSSYEQYF
TGTGCCAGTAGTATGCATAGCTCCTACGAGCAGTACTTC
>-|TRBD2|TRBJ2-5|TRBV30
CAWSVLAGGPRETQYF
TGTGCCTGGAGTGTACTAGCGGGGGGGCCGAGGGAGACCCAGTACTTC
>-|TRBD2|TRBJ2-3|TRBV9
CASSVGLAATDTQYF
TGTGCCAGCAGCGTAGGTCTAGCGGCCACAGATACGCAGTATTTT
>-|TRBD1|TRBJ2-1|TRBV9
CASSVGGTGGSYNEQFF
TGTGCCAGCAGCGTAGGGGGGACAGGGGGTTCTTACAATGAGCAGTTCTTC